This T cell receptor beta chain derives from a study of blood T cell repertoires in COVID-19. Study summary: In each case, the material was cDNA or gDNA derived from T cells, B-cell-depleted T cells, or PBMCs.

The CDR3 contains 13 residues. Per germline, CDR1 MNHEY and CDR2 SVGAGI. Trimming removed 11 bases from V and 8 bases from J; junction bases left unmatched: 9. Recovered Cohort 3 donors showed two negative PCRs, clearance, or symptom resolution. In the study's own analysis: The authors estimated nucleated cell counts from reference gene primer amplification. Sequencing was performed with immunoSEQ multiplex PCR; in TCRdb, only in-frame clones are kept and a portion is missing. V and J calls plus clone size are reproduced from that table; the DNA served to infer D and trimming. Of over 300,000 clones in the sample, 80% to 90% were seen once.

V and J are TRBV6-5 and TRBJ2-1; the match to TRBD2 covers 10 bases. The sequence came from a man aged 25-45 years who had recovered from COVID-19. Material: PBMCs or T cells enriched from blood (not recorded which). The CDR3 nucleotides read TGTGCCTCCCGGACTAGCGGCGGCGATGAGCAGTTCTTC. Its protein is CASRTSGGDEQFF.